A selection of T cell receptor beta chains follows, all from one sample in a study of blood T cell repertoires in COVID-19. The assay was immunoSEQ multiplex PCR, and TCRdb's table has in-frame clones only and misses some. The sample records approximately 100,000 clones, around 88% being singletons. The sequenced sample consisted of peripheral blood. These receptors all stem from a human donor with acute or convalescent COVID-19. The donor label of this sample is uncertain. Each CDR3 is given with its conserved first and last residue. A D gene is named only where the DNA matches it firmly. A row's size may be missing; if present it is once, few, many or a size class.

>15|TRBJ2-5|TRBV25-1|.|.
TGTGCCAGCAGTGACCCGACGGGATTTCAAGAGACCCAGTACTTC
CASSDPTGFQETQYF
>17|TRBJ1-5|TRBV19|few|TRBD1
TGTGCCAGTAGTGCGCCAAGGGGACAGATTAGCAATCAGCCCCAGCATTTT
CASSAPRGQISNQPQHF
>14|TRBJ2-5|TRBV19|once|.
TGTGCCAGTAGTATGTCGGGAACTCAAGAGACCCAGTACTTC
CASSMSGTQETQYF
>15|TRBJ2-3|TRBV6-2/TRBV6-3|.|.
TGTGCCAGCAGTTACTCGAGCAGGGACACAGATACGCAGTATTTT
CASSYSSRDTDTQYF
>16|TRBJ2-2|TRBV6-2/TRBV6-3|.|TRBD2
TGTGCCAGCAGCCCTAGCGGGAGTGCGAACACCGGGGAGCTGTTTTTT
CASSPSGSANTGELFF
>13|TRBJ2-2|TRBV12-3/TRBV12-4|.|.
TGTGCCAGCAAAAACACCCGGGGCGGGGAGCTGTTTTTT
CASKNTRGGELFF
>17|TRBJ2-7|TRBV4-1|.|.
TGCGCCAGCAGCCAAGATAGTTTCGCCTTCGAGGGTTACGAGCAGTACTTC
CASSQDSFAFEGYEQYF
>15|TRBJ2-1|TRBV27|.|TRBD2
TGTGCCAGCAGTTCTTCAATTGGGACTAGCATTGAGCAGTTCTTC
CASSSSIGTSIEQFF
>15|TRBJ1-2|TRBV5-5|.|.
TGTGCCAGCAGCTTGGTTGGGACTACTAACTATGGCTACACCTTC
CASSLVGTTNYGYTF
>12|TRBJ2-7|TRBV18|.|.
TGTGCCAGCTCTGTCGACAGGACGGAGCAGTACTTC
CASSVDRTEQYF
>15|TRBJ1-4|TRBV11-3|.|.
TGTGCCAGCAGCTCCACAGAGGGGGCTAATGAAAAACTGTTTTTT
CASSSTEGANEKLFF
>14|TRBJ2-5|TRBV18|.|.
TGTGCCAGCTCACCAAGACATATCCAAGAGACCCAGTACTTC
CASSPRHIQETQYF
>15|TRBJ2-3|TRBV7-2|.|.
TGTGCCAGCAGCTTAGGTGGGAAGAGGGCGGATACGCAGTATTTT
CASSLGGKRADTQYF
>12|TRBJ1-2|TRBV5-6|.|.
TGTGCCAGCAGCTTGGACAGGGATGGCTACACCTTC
CASSLDRDGYTF
>16|TRBJ2-1|TRBV24-1|.|TRBD2
TGTGCCACCAGTGACGGGGGGTTCCCGGAAGACAATGAGCAGTTCTTC
CATSDGGFPEDNEQFF
>12|TRBJ2-4|TRBV7-3|.|TRBD2
TGTGCCAGCAGAAGAACTAGCGGAATTCAGTACTTC
CASRRTSGIQYF
>14|TRBJ2-7|TRBV30|.|TRBD2
TGTGCCTGGAGTCCCCTGGGAGGGGAGGGCGAGCAGTACTTC
CAWSPLGGEGEQYF
>11|TRBJ2-5|TRBV29-1|.|.
TGCAGCGTTGCTCGGCAAGAGACCCAGTACTTC
CSVARQETQYF
>20|TRBJ1-1|TRBV28|.|.
TGTGCCAGCAGTTTGCCCTGGCGGTTGGACAGAACAAGAATGAACACTGAAGCTTTCTTT
CASSLPWRLDRTRMNTEAFF
>15|TRBJ2-2|TRBV11-3|.|.
TGTGCCAGCAGCTTAGATAGGGGAAACACCGGGGAGCTGTTTTTT
CASSLDRGNTGELFF
>15|TRBJ1-4|TRBV3-1/TRBV3-2|.|.
TGTGCCAGCAGCCAAGATCCAGGATCAAATGAAAAACTGTTTTTT
CASSQDPGSNEKLFF